This T cell receptor beta chain was observed in a study of regulatory T cells in long-lasting Graves disease. Arm-PCR of CDR3 regions and iRepertoire HTBI primers were used to build TCR beta libraries. TCRdb recomputed calls from the multiplex PCR reads with MiXCR, one row per CDR3 protein. This table holds 400,000 to 550,000 distinct CDR3 sequences, about a sixth found once. The V end was cut by 10 bases, the J end by 11 bases, with 29 bases between. The CDR3 is 15 amino acids. Germline V gene sequence: CDR1 MNHNS, CDR2 SASEGT. To note about this clonotype: What it binds is not known. Since a much larger clone is just one base distant, this may be a read error.

Findings of the study overall: Authors noted too few samples as a limitation.

Described time point: newly diagnosed GD, antithyroid drugs for less than 3 months. PBMCs were the source of the RNA used for TCR sequencing. In addition, the sample was reused for a study of T cells in Graves' hyperthyroidism and ophthalmopathy. In that study: The model anticipated ophthalmopathy a median around six months pre-onset.

The sequencing used peripheral blood mononuclear cells (PBMCs), collected at new diagnosis, from a patient treated with antithyroid drugs. This TCR derives from a woman between 18 and 29 years old with Graves disease. The genes are TRBV6-1 and TRBJ2-5; tentatively, D is TRBD2 (6 bases). For the CDR3, the DNA is TGTGCCATCCTGCGGGACGGTCGCTCCTACAATGAGCAGTACTTC. Translation gives CAILRDGRSYNEQYF.